A selection of T cell receptor beta chains follows, all from one sample in a study of cytomegalovirus exposure and HLA in healthy donors. TCRdb keeps only in-frame clones here, not all; method: immunoSEQ multiplex PCR. The table records fewer than 200,000 clones, roughly 85% of them present only once. The sample comprised PBMCs. These receptors all stem from a man aged 18 to 30 in good health and CMV-seropositive. Each CDR3 is given with its conserved first and last residue. The order of the fields is V gene, J gene, clone size, D gene, CDR3 protein, CDR3 DNA. The D gene is left open where the match is weak. Expanded clones are given a class, and other clones once, few, many or no size at all.

>TRBV5-1|TRBJ1-5|NA|NA
CASSGGDNQPQHF
TGCGCCAGCAGCGGGGGGGACAATCAGCCCCAGCATTTT
>TRBV9|TRBJ2-7|NA|TRBD1
CASSVVGGGQGSFSYEQYF
TGTGCCAGCAGCGTAGTTGGGGGGGGACAGGGATCCTTCTCCTACGAGCAGTACTTC
>TRBV6-1|TRBJ1-3|once|NA
CASSSIPHSGNTIYF
TGTGCCAGCAGTTCTATACCTCACTCTGGAAACACCATATATTTT
>TRBV6-1|TRBJ2-5|NA|NA
CASSETTGWRETQYF
TGTGCCAGCAGCGAAACCACAGGGTGGCGAGAGACCCAGTACTTC
>TRBV6-6|TRBJ2-3|once|TRBD2
CASSLGGSTDTQYF
TGTGCCAGCAGTTTGGGGGGGAGCACAGATACGCAGTATTTT
>TRBV2|TRBJ1-2|few|TRBD1
CASSDPRTGGYGYTF
TGTGCCAGCAGTGATCCCCGGACAGGAGGCTATGGCTACACCTTC
>TRBV19|TRBJ1-5|NA|NA
CASSSTGGQGNQPQHF
TGTGCCAGTAGTTCCACGGGGGGGCAGGGCAATCAGCCCCAGCATTTT
>TRBV7-8|TRBJ1-5|NA|NA
CASSSEYSNQPQHF
TGTGCCAGCAGCTCCGAGTATAGCAATCAGCCCCAGCATTTT
>TRBV4-1|TRBJ2-1|once|TRBD2
CASSQGESGILNEQFF
TGCGCCAGCAGCCAGGGGGAGAGCGGGATTCTCAATGAGCAGTTCTTC
>TRBV2|TRBJ2-7|NA|TRBD1
CASSPSTGGYEQYF
TGTGCCAGCAGTCCTTCAACAGGGGGCTACGAGCAGTACTTC
>TRBV5-8|TRBJ1-5|NA|NA
CASSLGAGWDQPQHF
TGTGCCAGCAGCTTGGGGGCAGGGTGGGATCAGCCCCAGCATTTT
>TRBV9|TRBJ1-1|NA|NA
CASSVRGSDTEAFF
TGTGCCAGCAGCGTCAGGGGCAGCGACACTGAAGCTTTCTTT
>TRBV15|TRBJ2-1|NA|TRBD2
CATSPGTSGNEQFF
TGTGCCACCAGCCCAGGGACTAGCGGTAATGAGCAGTTCTTC
>TRBV13|TRBJ2-3|NA|TRBD2
CASSYGTSGGYTDTQYF
TGTGCCAGCAGCTACGGGACTAGCGGGGGCTACACAGATACGCAGTATTTT
>TRBV2|TRBJ2-5|NA|TRBD2
CASSRPLAGQETQYF
TGTGCCAGCAGTCGGCCACTAGCGGGGCAAGAGACCCAGTACTTC
>TRBV2|TRBJ1-5|NA|NA
CASSGSTANQPQHF
TGTGCCAGCAGTGGGTCGACTGCAAATCAGCCCCAGCATTTT